This TCR beta chain was captured in a study of cytomegalovirus exposure and HLA in healthy donors. The PCR ran on 60 Vbeta and 13 Jbeta primers. Clones were read by immunoSEQ multiplex PCR, and TCRdb kept only the in-frame ones, dropping some. Here the sample spans some 130,000 clones, about 66% being singletons. This CDR3 spans 20 amino acids. The rearrangement uses TRBV21-1 and TRBJ2-2; the D call TRBD2 from the table was never checked on the DNA. TRBV21-1 is a pseudogene. The TCR was taken from a human donor in good health. Sequenced input: PBMCs. In DNA form, the CDR3 reads TGTGCCAGCAGCAAAGTAACGACTACCGGCGGGGAGTCGAACACCGGGGAGCTGTTTTTT. Translating it yields CASSKVTTTGGESNTGELFF.